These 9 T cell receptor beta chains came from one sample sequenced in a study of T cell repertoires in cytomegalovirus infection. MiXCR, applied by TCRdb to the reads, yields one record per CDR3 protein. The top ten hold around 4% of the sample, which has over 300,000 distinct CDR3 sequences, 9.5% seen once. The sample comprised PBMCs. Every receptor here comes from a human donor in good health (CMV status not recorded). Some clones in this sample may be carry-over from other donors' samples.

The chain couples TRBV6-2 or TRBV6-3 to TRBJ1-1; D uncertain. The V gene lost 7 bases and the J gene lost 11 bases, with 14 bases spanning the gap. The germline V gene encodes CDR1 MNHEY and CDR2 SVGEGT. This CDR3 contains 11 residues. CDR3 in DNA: TGTGCCAGCACCCCCGGGTTGTGGGCTTTCTTT. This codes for CASTPGLWAFF.

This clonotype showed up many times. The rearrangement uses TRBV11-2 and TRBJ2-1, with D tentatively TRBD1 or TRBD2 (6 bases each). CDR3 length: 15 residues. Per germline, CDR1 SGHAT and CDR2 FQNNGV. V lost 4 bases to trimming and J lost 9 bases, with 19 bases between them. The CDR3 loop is CASSWQRGGPLEQFF. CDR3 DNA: TGTGCCAGCAGCTGGCAGAGAGGGGGGCCGCTTGAGCAGTTCTTC.

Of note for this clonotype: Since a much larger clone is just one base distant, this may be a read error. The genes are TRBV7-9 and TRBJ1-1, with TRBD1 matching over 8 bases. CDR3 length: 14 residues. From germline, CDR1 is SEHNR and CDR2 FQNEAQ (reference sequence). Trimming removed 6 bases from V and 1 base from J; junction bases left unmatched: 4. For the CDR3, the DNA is TGTGCCAGCAGTCGGACAGGGAAGAACACTGAAGCTTTCTTT. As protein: CASSRTGKNTEAFF. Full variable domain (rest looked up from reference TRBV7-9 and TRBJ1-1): DTGVSQNPRHKITKRGQNVTFRCDPISEHNRLYWYRQTLGQGPEFLTYFQNEAQLEKSRLLSDRFSAERPKGSFSTLEIQRTEQGDSAMYLCASSRTGKNTEAFFGQGTRLTVV.

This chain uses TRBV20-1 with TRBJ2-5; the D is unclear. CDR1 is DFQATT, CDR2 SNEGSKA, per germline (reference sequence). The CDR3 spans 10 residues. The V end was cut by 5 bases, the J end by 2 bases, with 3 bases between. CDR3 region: CSALQETQYF. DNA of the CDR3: TGCAGTGCTCTACAAGAGACCCAGTACTTC.

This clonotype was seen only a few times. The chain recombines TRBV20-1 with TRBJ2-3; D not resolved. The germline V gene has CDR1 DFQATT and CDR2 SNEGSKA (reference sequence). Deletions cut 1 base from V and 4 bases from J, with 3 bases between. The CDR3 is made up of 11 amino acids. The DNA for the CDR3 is TGCAGTGCTAGAGTACCAGATACGCAGTATTTT. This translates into CSARVPDTQYF.

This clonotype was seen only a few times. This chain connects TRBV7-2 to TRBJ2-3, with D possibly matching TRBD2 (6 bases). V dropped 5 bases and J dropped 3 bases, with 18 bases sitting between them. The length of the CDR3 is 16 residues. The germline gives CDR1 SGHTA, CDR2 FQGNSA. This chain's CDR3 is CASSNRLGGKTDTQYF. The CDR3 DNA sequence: TGTGCCAGCAGCAACCGACTGGGCGGGAAGACAGATACGCAGTATTTT.

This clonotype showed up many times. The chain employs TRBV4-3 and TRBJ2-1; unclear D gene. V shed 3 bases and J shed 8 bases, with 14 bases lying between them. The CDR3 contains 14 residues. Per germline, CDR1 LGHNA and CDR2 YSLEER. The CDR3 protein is CASSQSPDGYEQFF. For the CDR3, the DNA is TGCGCCAGCAGCCAGAGCCCGGATGGGTATGAGCAGTTCTTC.

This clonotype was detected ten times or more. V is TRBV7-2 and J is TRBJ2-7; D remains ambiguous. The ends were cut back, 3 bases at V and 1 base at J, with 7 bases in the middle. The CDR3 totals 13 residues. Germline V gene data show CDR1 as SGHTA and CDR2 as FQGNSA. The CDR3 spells CASSFAGSYEQYF. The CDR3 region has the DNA TGTGCCAGCAGCTTTGCCGGGTCCTACGAGCAGTACTTC.

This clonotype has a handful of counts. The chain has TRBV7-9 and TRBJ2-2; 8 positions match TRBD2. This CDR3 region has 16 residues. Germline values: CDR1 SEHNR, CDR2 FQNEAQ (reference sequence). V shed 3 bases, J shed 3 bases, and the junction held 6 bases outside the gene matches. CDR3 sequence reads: CASSFGRAGDTGELFF. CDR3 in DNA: TGTGCCAGCAGCTTCGGGAGGGCAGGGGACACCGGGGAGCTGTTTTTT.